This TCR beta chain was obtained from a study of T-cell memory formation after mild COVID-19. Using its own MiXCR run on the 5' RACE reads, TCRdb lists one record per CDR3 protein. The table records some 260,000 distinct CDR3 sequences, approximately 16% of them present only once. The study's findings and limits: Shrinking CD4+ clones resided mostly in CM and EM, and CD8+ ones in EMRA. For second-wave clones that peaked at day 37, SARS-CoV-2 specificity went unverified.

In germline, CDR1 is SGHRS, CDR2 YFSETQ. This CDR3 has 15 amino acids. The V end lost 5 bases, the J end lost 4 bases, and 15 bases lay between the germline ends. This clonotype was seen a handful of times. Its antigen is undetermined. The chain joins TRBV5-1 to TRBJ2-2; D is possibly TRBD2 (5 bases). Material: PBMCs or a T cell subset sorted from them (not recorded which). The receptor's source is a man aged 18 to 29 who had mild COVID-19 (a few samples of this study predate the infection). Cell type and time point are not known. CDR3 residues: CASRRSRRGTGELFF. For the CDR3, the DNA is TGCGCCAGCAGGCGCTCGCGACGGGGCACCGGGGAGCTGTTTTTT.